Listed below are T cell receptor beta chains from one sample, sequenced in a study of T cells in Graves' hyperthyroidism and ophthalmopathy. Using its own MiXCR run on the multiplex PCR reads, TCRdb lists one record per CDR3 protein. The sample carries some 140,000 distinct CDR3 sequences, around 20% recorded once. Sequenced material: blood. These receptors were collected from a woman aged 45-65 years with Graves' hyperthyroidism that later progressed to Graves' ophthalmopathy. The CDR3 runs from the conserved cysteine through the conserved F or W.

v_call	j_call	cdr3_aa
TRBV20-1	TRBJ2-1	CSARKAGSNDNEQFF
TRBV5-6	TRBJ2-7	CASSRDTPYEQYF
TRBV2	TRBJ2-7	CASSEVGTGPYEQYF
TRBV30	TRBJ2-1	CAWSPGGRRRTSGSDEQFF
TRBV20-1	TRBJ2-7	CSAGKVGSLLPDHEQYF
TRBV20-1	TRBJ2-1	CSARDLNEGVGLEQFF
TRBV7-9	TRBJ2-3	CATRDGTLTDTQYF
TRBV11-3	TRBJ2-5	CASSLGGGTQETQYF
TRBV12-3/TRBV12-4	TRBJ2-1	CASSLWPDSLEQFF
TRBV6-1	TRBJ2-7	CASSENFYEQYF
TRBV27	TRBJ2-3	CASSLRGTNQGRVDTQYF
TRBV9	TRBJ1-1	CASSVEGRYRGTEAFF
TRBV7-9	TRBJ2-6	CASSLGQGVGANVLTF
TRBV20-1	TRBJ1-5	CSAKRGQEGQPQHF
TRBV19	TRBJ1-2	CASSRQQGAVYYGYTF
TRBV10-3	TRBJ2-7	CAISEVLAGYEQYF
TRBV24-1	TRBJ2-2	CATRGGGDAGELFF
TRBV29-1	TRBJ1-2	CSVPGQGKHGYTF
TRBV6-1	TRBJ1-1	CASSPQVNTEAFF
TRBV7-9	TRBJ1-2	CASSLKEGEVRGYTF
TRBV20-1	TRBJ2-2	CSASLTIGELFF
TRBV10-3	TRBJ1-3	CAISDRVSGNTIYF
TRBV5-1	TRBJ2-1	CASSWTSGSVNEQFF
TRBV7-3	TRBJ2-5	CASSLAGGTVETQYF
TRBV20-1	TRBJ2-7	CSASFSQGLAEREQYF
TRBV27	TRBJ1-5	CASGWDGNQPQHF
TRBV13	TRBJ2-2	CASSSEQGVWRSGRTNTGELFF
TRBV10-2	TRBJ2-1	CASSGVGRGDNEQFF
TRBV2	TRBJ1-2	CASSDWGPAGTF
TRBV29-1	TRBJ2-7	CSVAVIAGVEQYF
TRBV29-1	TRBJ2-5	CSARPRGPKETQYF
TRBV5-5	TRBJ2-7	CASSPGGVRNYEQYF
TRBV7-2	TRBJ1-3	CASSLVNSAGNTIYF
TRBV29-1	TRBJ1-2	CSVEEQLGYTF
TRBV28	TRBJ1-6	CASSGSGTGDSPLHF
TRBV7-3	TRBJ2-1	CASSLEASSYNEQFF
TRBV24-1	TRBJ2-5	CATSDLRAHQETQYF
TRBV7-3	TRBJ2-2	CASSDVGGYTGELFF
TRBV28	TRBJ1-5	CASNNRGDSNQPQHF
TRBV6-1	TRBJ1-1	CASSEFDTEAFF
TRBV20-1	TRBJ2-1	CSGWGYNEQFF
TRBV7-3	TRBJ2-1	CASSATAGSYNEQFF
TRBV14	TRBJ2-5	CASSTVETQYF
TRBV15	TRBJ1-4	CATSRRGQVVEKLFF
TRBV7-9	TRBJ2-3	CASSFFAGAFFTDTQYF
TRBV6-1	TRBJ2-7	CATTRKASYEQYF
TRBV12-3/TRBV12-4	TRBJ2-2	CASSRGQGNTGELFF
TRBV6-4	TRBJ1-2	CASSDSMVIGTGAMYYGYTF
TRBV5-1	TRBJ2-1	CASSLASLGTGGEQFF
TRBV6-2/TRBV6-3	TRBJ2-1	CASKLVMTGSNEQFF
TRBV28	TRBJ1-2	CASSLDSSNYGYTF
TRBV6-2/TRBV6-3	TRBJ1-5	CASSLGQGFNQPQHF
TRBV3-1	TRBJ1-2	CASSQVTSYTF
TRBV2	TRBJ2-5	CASRLLTGQQETQYF
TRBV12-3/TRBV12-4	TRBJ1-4	CAGTGTGGKLFF